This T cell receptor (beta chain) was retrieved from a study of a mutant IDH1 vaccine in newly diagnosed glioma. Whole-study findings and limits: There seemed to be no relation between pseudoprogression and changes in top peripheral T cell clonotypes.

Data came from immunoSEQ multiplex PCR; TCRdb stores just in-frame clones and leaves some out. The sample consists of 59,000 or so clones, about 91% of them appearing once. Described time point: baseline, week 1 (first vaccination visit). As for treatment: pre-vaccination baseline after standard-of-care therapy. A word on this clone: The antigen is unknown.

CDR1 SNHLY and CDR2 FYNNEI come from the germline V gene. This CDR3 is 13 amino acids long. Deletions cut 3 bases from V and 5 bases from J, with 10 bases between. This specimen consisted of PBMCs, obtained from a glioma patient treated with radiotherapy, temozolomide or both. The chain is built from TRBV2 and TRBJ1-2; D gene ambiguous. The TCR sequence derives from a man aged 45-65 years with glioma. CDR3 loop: CASSEHTSYGYTF. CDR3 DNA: TGTGCCAGCAGTGAGCACACAAGTTATGGCTACACCTTC.